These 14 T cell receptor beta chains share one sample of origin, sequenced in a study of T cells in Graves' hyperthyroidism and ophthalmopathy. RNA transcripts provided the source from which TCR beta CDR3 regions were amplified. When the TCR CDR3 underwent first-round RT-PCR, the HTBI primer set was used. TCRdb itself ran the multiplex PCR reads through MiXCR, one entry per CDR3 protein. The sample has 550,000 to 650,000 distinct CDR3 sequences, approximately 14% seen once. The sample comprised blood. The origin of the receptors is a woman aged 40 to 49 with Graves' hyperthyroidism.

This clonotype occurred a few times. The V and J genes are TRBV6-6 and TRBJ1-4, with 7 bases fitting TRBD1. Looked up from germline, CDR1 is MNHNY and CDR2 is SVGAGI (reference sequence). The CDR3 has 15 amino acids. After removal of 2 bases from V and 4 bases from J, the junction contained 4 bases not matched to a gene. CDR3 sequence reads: CASSYRDSLNEKLFF. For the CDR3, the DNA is TGTGCCAGCAGTTACCGGGACAGCCTTAATGAAAAACTGTTTTTT.

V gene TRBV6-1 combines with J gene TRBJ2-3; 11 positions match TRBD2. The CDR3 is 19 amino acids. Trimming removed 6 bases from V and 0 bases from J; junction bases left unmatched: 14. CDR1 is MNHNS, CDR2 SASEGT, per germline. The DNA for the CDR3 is TGTGCCAGCAGAGACGGGACTAGCGGTTTGGTGGGGAGCACAGATACGCAGTATTTT. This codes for CASRDGTSGLVGSTDTQYF.

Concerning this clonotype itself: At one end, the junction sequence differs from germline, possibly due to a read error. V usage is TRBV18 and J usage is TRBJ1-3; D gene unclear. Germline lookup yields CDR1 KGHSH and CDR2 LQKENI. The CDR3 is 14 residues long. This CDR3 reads CASSPGPAGNAIYF. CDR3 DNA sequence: TGTGCCAGCTCACCAGGGCCGGCGGGAAACGCCATATATTTT.

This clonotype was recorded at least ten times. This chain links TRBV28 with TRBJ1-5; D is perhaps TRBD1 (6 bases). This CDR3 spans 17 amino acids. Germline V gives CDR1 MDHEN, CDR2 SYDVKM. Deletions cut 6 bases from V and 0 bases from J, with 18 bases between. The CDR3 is CASSSSGTKLSNQPQHF. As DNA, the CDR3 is TGTGCCAGCAGCTCATCCGGGACAAAACTTAGCAATCAGCCCCAGCATTTT.

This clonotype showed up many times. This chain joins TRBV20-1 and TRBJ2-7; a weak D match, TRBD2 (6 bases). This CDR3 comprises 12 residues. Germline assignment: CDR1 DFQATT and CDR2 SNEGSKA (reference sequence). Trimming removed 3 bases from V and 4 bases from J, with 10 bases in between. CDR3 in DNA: TGCAGTGCTAGCGGGAGAGGGTACGAGCAGTACTTC. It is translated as CSASGRGYEQYF.

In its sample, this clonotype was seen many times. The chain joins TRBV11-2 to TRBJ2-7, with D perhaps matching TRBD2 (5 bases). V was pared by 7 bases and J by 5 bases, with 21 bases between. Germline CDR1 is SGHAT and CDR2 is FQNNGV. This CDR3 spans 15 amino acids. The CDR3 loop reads CASTISTGEPHEQYF. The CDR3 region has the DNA TGTGCCAGCACCATTAGCACCGGGGAGCCCCACGAGCAGTACTTC.

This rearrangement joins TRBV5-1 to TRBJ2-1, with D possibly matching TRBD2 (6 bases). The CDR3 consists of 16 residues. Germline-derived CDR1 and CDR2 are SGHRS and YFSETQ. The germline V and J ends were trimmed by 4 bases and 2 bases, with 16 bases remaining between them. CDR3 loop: CASSPGGLTAYNEQFF. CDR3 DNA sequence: TGCGCCAGCAGCCCGGGTGGACTAACGGCCTACAATGAGCAGTTCTTC.

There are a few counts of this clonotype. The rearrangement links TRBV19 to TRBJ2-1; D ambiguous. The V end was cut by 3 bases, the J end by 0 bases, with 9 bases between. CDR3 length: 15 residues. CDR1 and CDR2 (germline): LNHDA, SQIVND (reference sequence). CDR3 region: CASSIDWVSYNEQFF. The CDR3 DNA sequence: TGTGCCAGTAGTATCGACTGGGTCTCCTACAATGAGCAGTTCTTC.

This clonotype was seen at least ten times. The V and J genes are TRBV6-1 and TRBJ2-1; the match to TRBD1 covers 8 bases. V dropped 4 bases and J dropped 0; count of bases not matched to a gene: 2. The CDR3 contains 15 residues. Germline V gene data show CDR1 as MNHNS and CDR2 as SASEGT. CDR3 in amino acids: CASSGTGNSYNEQFF. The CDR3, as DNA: TGTGCCAGCAGTGGGACAGGGAACTCCTACAATGAGCAGTTCTTC.

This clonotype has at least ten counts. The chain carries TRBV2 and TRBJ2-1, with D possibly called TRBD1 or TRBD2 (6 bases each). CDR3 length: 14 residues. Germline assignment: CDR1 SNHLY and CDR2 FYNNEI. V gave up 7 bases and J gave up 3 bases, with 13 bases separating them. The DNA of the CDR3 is TGTGCCAGCACGAGCGGAGGGGGCTACAATGAGCAGTTCTTC. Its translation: CASTSGGGYNEQFF.

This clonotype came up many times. The CDR3 protein is CAWRESGKTSGANVLTF. CDR3 DNA: TGTGCCTGGAGAGAAAGCGGGAAAACGTCTGGGGCCAACGTCCTGACTTTC. This rearrangement joins TRBV30 to TRBJ2-6, with 7 bases matching TRBD2. The CDR3 is 17 amino acids. J was trimmed by 1 base and V by 3 bases; bases with no gene match: 9. Germline lookup yields CDR1 GTSNPN and CDR2 SVGIG (reference sequence).

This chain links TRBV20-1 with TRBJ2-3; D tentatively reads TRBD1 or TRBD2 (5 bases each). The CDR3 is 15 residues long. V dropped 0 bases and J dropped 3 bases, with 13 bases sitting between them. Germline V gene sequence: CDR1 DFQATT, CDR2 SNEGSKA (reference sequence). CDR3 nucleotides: TGCAGTGCTAGAGATATCGGGGCGCCAACAGATACGCAGTATTTT. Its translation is CSARDIGAPTDTQYF.

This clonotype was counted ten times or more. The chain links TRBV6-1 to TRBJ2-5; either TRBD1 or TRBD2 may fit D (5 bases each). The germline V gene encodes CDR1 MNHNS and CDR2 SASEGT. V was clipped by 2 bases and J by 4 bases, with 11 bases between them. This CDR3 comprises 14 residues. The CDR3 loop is CASSESGRVETQYF. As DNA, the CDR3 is TGTGCCAGCAGTGAATCGGGACGGGTAGAGACCCAGTACTTC.

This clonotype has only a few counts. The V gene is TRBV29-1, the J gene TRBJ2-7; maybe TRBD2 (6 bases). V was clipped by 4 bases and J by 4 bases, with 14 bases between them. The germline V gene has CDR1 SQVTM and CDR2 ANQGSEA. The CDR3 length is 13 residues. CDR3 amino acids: CSVGGTQLYEQYF. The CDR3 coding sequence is TGCAGCGTTGGCGGGACCCAACTTTACGAGCAGTACTTC.